Listed below are T cell receptor beta chains from one sample, sequenced in a study of immune cell composition in non-small cell lung cancer. Using immunoSEQ multiplex PCR, the repertoire was profiled, and TCRdb retains in-frame clones only, with some absent. The sample has approximately 2,000 clones, over 65% seen once. Sequenced sample: non-adjacent lung tissue. Receptor source: a human donor with non-small cell lung cancer. The conserved cysteine and the conserved F or W are not part of the CDR3 here. Size is omitted from some rows. Given values are once, few, many or a class for expanded clones.

abundance	v_gene	j_gene	CDR3aa
-	TRBV10-3	TRBJ1-4	AISESSGGLNEKLF
-	TRBV21-1	TRBJ1-2	ASSNPVECSAGELYGYT
-	TRBV5-1	TRBJ2-1	ASSLALGKQNEQF
-	TRBV6-1	TRBJ1-1	ASSPTAYTEAF
-	TRBV7-9	TRBJ2-7	ASSPGSGNEQY
large	TRBV18	TRBJ2-7	ASSHTGFYNEQY
-	TRBV28	TRBJ2-7	ASSLPRDRLVRQY
-	TRBV19	TRBJ2-7	ASSAQLGTGTYEQY
-	TRBV19	TRBJ2-2	ASSTKIGGTGELF
once	TRBV6-6	TRBJ1-3	ASSYGGESSGNTIY
-	TRBV10-2	TRBJ1-5	ASSAPGSNQPQH
few	TRBV27	TRBJ2-1	ASSPGLAEASYNEQF
-	TRBV7-2	TRBJ1-4	ASSLGDRRNEKLF
-	TRBV7-2	TRBJ2-7	ASSLVLLSYEQY
-	TRBV5-4	TRBJ2-7	ASSLGTSGIYEQY
-	TRBV5-4	TRBJ2-1	ASSGGLAGGNEQF
-	TRBV19	TRBJ2-3	ASRTTGSDTQY
-	TRBV27	TRBJ1-2	ASRYKQEANYGYT
-	TRBV19	TRBJ1-5	ASSPGTGDLSNQPQH
-	TRBV10-3	TRBJ1-4	AISEPTGGASNEKLF
-	TRBV9	TRBJ2-1	ASSVFPAGVSDEQF
-	TRBV25-1	TRBJ1-1	ASRTAAGTGWKAEAF
once	TRBV7-2	TRBJ2-7	ASSSVSSYEQY
-	TRBV7-8	TRBJ2-7	ASSFAAAGLYEQY
-	TRBV7-8	TRBJ1-2	ASGKGTENYGYT
few	TRBV10-3	TRBJ1-6	AISDGQGDSPLH
-	TRBV28	TRBJ2-3	ASSLGGSTDTQY
-	TRBV11-2	TRBJ1-1	ASSLEVSTAEAF
-	TRBV19	TRBJ2-7	ASSIQGALYYEQY
-	TRBV7-9	TRBJ1-6	ASTADRGNSPLH
-	TRBV2	TRBJ1-1	ASSESAGDEAF
few	TRBV9	TRBJ2-3	ASSTGQALMGDTQY
-	TRBV9	TRBJ2-3	ASSGSPTRAVSTDTQY
-	TRBV7-8	TRBJ2-2	ASSPRAGGTGELF
-	TRBV28	TRBJ1-5	ASTLGGPGTGKNQPQH
-	TRBV2	TRBJ2-7	ASERTGGGSYEQY
-	TRBV10-3	TRBJ2-7	AIRGAGGPHEQY